This entry is about one T cell receptor beta chain. What it recognizes is unknown. These data come from a study of shared clonotypes between healthy human individuals. The trim removed 2 bases at V and 5 bases at J, leaving 8 bases unmatched. This CDR3 has 16 amino acids. Germline-derived CDR1 and CDR2 are SGHDN and FVKESK. Some clones are missing from TCRdb's copy, which holds only in-frame ones; the method was immunoSEQ multiplex PCR. The profile shows hundreds of thousands of clones, approximately 96% of them singletons. Findings of the study overall: In this cohort, only blood was sampled, and tissue repertoires likely differ. In contrast to clonotypes shared by all four donors, non-shared clonotypes had lower generation probabilities. A limitation of the genetic and exposure-history diversity represented arose from few donors.

Selected positively for CCR7 and CD45RO-negative, naive CD8 cells excluded terminally differentiated effector memory CD45RA+ cells. The sequence came from a young woman in good health. This chain joins TRBV14 and TRBJ2-1; 8 nucleotides match TRBD2. The sample consisted of naive CD8+ T cells sorted from blood. The CDR3 sequence is CASSQHTSGVNNEQFF. DNA of the CDR3: TGTGCCAGCAGCCAACATACTAGCGGAGTTAACAATGAGCAGTTCTTC.